This T cell receptor (beta chain) emerged from a study of shared clonotypes between healthy human individuals. Broader study findings: In a handful of donors, approximately 5% of naive CD4 clonotypes appeared in common. Generally, naive subsets came out with larger estimated richness than memory subsets.

TCRdb keeps only in-frame clones here, not all; method: immunoSEQ multiplex PCR. The sample gives nearly 600,000 clones, roughly 95% of which show up once; around 0.11% is in the top ten. CD8 cells classed as naive were CD45RO-negative and positively selected for CCR7, excluding terminally differentiated effector memory CD45RA+ cells. Regarding this clone: Its cognate antigen is unknown.

The clonotype was recovered from a woman in her twenties or thirties in good health. The sequenced material came from naive CD8+ T cells sorted from blood.

Here the CDR3 DNA reads TGTGCCACCAGCGATGCGGGACGGTTGAACACCGGGGAGCTGTTTTTT. Translation: CATSDAGRLNTGELFF. The chain carries TRBV15 and TRBJ2-2; TRBD2 is a possible D gene (6 bases). This CDR3 has 16 amino acids. Trimming pared 5 bases from V and 1 base from J, leaving 14 bases between. CDR1 and CDR2 (germline): LNHNV, YYDKDF (reference sequence).